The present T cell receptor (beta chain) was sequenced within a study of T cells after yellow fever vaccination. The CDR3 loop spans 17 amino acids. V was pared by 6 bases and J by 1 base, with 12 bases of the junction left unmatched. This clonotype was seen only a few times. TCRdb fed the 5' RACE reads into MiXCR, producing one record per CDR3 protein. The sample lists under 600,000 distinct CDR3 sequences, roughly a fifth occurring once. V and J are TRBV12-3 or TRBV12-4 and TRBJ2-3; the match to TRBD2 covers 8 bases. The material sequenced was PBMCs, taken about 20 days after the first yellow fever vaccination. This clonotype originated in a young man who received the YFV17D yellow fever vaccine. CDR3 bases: TGTGCCAGCAGCCTTCTTGAGCGGGGGCCAGGCACAGATACGCAGTATTTT. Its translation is CASSLLERGPGTDTQYF.